This T cell receptor beta chain was sequenced during a study of cytotoxic CD8 clonotypes in ibrutinib-treated CLL. Across the whole study: The study included 11 relapsed/refractory and under 16 treatment-naive patients; 17 to 18 had IGHV unmutated disease. Following a median 12 months of treatment, with a range of 6 to 36, response samples were taken. Mean per-sample yields comprised 255,043 productive templates and 94,082 productive rearrangements.

Here immunoSEQ multiplex PCR was the method, and the copy in TCRdb shows in-frame clones only, minus some. The sample has hundreds of thousands of clones, over 60% seen once; the top ten hold roughly 6%. To note about this clone: Its target is unknown.

The germline gives CDR1 SGHAT, CDR2 FQNNGV. Trimming removed 6 bases from V and 7 bases from J; junction bases left unmatched: 8. The CDR3 contains 16 residues. General observations from the study: A rise in clonality was seen at ibrutinib response, and a fall back toward baseline was seen at progression.

The origin of this receptor is a human donor with chronic lymphocytic leukemia. This chain connects TRBV11-2 to TRBJ2-2, with 13 bases matching TRBD2. This sample comprised PBMCs, obtained after 36 months of ibrutinib treatment. The CDR3 spells CASSPRLAGGIGELFF. CDR3 DNA: TGTGCCAGCAGTCCCCGACTAGCGGGGGGTATCGGGGAGCTGTTTTTT.